Each of the 21 T cell receptor beta chains below was sequenced from the same sample in a study of blood T cell repertoires in COVID-19. Only in-frame clones appear in the TCRdb table, and some are missing; sequencing was by immunoSEQ multiplex PCR. The table lists around 230,000 clones, approximately 88% of them singletons. Sequencing was performed on peripheral blood. Receptor source: a man aged 35 to 55 with acute or convalescent COVID-19.

The gene calls are TRBV5-1 and TRBJ1-2; 9 bases map to TRBD1. The germline V gene has CDR1 SGHRS and CDR2 YFSETQ. J gave up 10 bases and V 0 bases, and 10 bases lay outside the gene matches. This CDR3 is built from 15 residues. CDR3 DNA sequence: TGCGCCAGCAGCTTGGGACAGGGGGTTCCAGGTGTCTACACCTTC. This encodes CASSLGQGVPGVYTF.

V is TRBV4-2 and J is TRBJ2-4; D may be TRBD2 (5 bases). Deletions cut 4 bases from V and 1 base from J, with 23 bases between. The germline V gene encodes CDR1 LGHNA and CDR2 YNFKEQ. CDR3 length: 19 amino acids. CDR3 in DNA: TGTGCCAGCAGCCCCCCTTCCTTGACTACTCTGGGGGCCAAAAACATTCAGTACTTC. Protein sequence: CASSPPSLTTLGAKNIQYF.

The rearrangement uses TRBV5-1 and TRBJ1-6, with 9 positions matching TRBD1. The CDR3 loop spans 16 amino acids. CDR1 SGHRS and CDR2 YFSETQ come from the germline V gene. J was trimmed by 6 bases and V by 4 bases; bases with no gene match: 8. The DNA of the CDR3 is TGCGCCAGCAGCACTGGACAGGGGCGCGGTAATTCACCCCTCCACTTT. Protein: CASSTGQGRGNSPLHF.

The V gene is TRBV5-1, the J gene TRBJ2-2; D uncertain. Germline CDR1 and CDR2: SGHRS and YFSETQ. V was trimmed by 0 bases and J by 7 bases, leaving 7 bases between them. The CDR3 contains 13 residues. The chain's CDR3 is CASSLVLGGELFF. In DNA form, the CDR3 reads TGCGCCAGCAGCTTGGTCCTAGGCGGGGAGCTGTTTTTT.

The chain joins TRBV15 to TRBJ1-6; 8 nucleotides agree with TRBD1. The V gene's germline CDR1 is LNHNV and CDR2 YYDKDF (reference sequence). Losses at the gene ends were 1 base for V and 7 bases for J; bases not matched to a gene: 6. The CDR3 runs 16 residues. The CDR3 loop reads CATSRAPRQGNSPLHF. The CDR3 bases are TGTGCCACCAGCAGAGCGCCGAGACAGGGGAATTCACCCCTCCACTTT.

J is TRBJ2-5 and V is TRBV30, with D possibly being TRBD1 (5 bases). The CDR3 runs to 13 residues. Trimming left V 3 bases short and J 6 bases short, with 14 bases between. The germline V gene encodes CDR1 GTSNPN and CDR2 SVGIG (reference sequence). In DNA form, the CDR3 reads TGTGCCTGGAGCTCACACCAGGGTCAGACCCAGTACTTC. Its translation: CAWSSHQGQTQYF. Using reference TRBV30 and TRBJ2-5 for the parts outside the CDR3, the full variable domain is SQTIHQWPATLVQPVGSPLSLECTVEGTSNPNLYWYRQAAGRGLQLLFYSVGIGQISSEVPQNLSASRPQDRQFILSSKKLLLSDSGFYLCAWSSHQGQTQYFGPGTRLLVL.

The rearrangement links TRBV6-5 to TRBJ1-2; weak D call: TRBD1 (5 bases). Looked up from germline, CDR1 is MNHEY and CDR2 is SVGAGI. The CDR3 totals 14 residues. V gave up 1 base and J gave up 7 bases, with 13 bases separating them. CDR3: CASSYYVRAGGYTF. The CDR3, as DNA: TGTGCCAGCAGTTACTACGTCAGGGCCGGTGGCTACACCTTC.

The V and J genes are TRBV11-2 and TRBJ1-4; D gene unclear. Germline CDR1 and CDR2: SGHAT and FQNNGV. This CDR3 is 15 amino acids long. Trimming stripped 5 bases from V and 7 bases from J, with 17 bases between. The CDR3 loop is CASSARTGAIEKLFF. The CDR3 DNA reads as TGTGCCAGCAGCGCCCGGACGGGAGCAATTGAAAAACTGTTTTTT.

The gene calls are TRBV6-6 and TRBJ1-5, with D unclear. The CDR3 is 14 residues long. Looked up from germline, CDR1 is MNHNY and CDR2 is SVGAGI (reference sequence). V gave up 6 bases and J gave up 3 bases, with 12 bases separating them. The DNA for the CDR3 is TGTGCCAGCAGCCAAGCAGGAAACAATCAGCCCCAGCATTTT. Translation gives CASSQAGNNQPQHF.

For this clone: The same CDR3 is also encoded by other DNA sequences in this sample. The rearrangement joins TRBV14 to TRBJ1-2, with TRBD1 matching 7 bases. Looked up from germline, CDR1 is SGHDN and CDR2 is FVKESK. V trimming: 1 base; J trimming: 6 bases; junction bases outside the gene matches: 5. This CDR3 has 14 amino acids. Here the CDR3 DNA reads TGTGCCAGCAGCCAAGTGCGTCAGGGGGATGGCTACACCTTC. Amino acid sequence: CASSQVRQGDGYTF.

The chain uses TRBV7-2 and TRBJ1-1, with D possibly matching TRBD1 (6 bases). The CDR3 sequence is 13 residues long. Germline V gene lookup returns CDR1 SGHTA and CDR2 FQGNSA. Trimming took 7 bases from V and 5 from J, leaving 14 bases between them. The DNA of the CDR3 is TGTGCCAGCACCCTGGGACAAGGGACTGAAGCTTTCTTT. This encodes CASTLGQGTEAFF.

The V and J genes are TRBV4-1 and TRBJ2-3, with unresolved D. Looked up from germline, CDR1 is MGHRA and CDR2 is YSYEKL. Trimming took off 5 bases at V and 0 bases at J, with 18 bases between the two ends. The CDR3 has 17 amino acids. The CDR3 sequence: CASSSHIGGASTDTQYF. The CDR3 DNA is TGCGCCAGCAGCTCCCATATCGGCGGAGCTAGCACAGATACGCAGTATTTT.

This clone was seen more than once but under ten times. This sequence joins TRBV5-1 and TRBJ2-3, with D perhaps matching TRBD2 (5 bases). The CDR3 is made up of 16 amino acids. V was pared by 0 bases and J by 1 base, with 12 bases between. Germline V lookup: CDR1 SGHRS, CDR2 YFSETQ. CDR3 DNA sequence: TGCGCCAGCAGCTTGGGAGGGTCGGACGGCACAGATACGCAGTATTTT. It is translated as CASSLGGSDGTDTQYF.

There are a few counts of this clone. The chain couples TRBV30 to TRBJ1-2; TRBD1 matches 8 bases. Germline-derived CDR1 and CDR2 are GTSNPN and SVGIG (reference sequence). The CDR3 consists of 13 residues. Trimming removed 8 bases from V and 8 bases from J; junction bases left unmatched: 13. The CDR3 DNA follows: TGTGCCCACCACCGGGACAGGCCTCGCGGCTACACCTTC. The encoded protein is CAHHRDRPRGYTF. Complete variable domain (other parts from reference TRBV30 and TRBJ1-2): SQTIHQWPATLVQPVGSPLSLECTVEGTSNPNLYWYRQAAGRGLQLLFYSVGIGQISSEVPQNLSASRPQDRQFILSSKKLLLSDSGFYLCAHHRDRPRGYTFGSGTRLTVV.

The V and J genes are TRBV15 and TRBJ2-7; D is undetermined. Looked up from germline, CDR1 is LNHNV and CDR2 is YYDKDF (reference sequence). This CDR3 is built from 15 residues. V lost 0 bases to trimming and J lost 3 bases, with 12 bases between them. In nucleotides, the CDR3 is TGTGCCACCAGCAGAGATCTGGTGAACAACTACGAGCAGTACTTC. Translating gives CATSRDLVNNYEQYF.

A note on this clone: The sample carries other DNA sequences with the same CDR3. The chain has TRBV5-1 and TRBJ1-3; the D is unclear. This CDR3 has 14 amino acids. Germline V gene sequence: CDR1 SGHRS, CDR2 YFSETQ. V lost 0 bases and J lost 4, with 8 bases in between. The CDR3 is CASSLASGGNTIYF. Here the CDR3 DNA reads TGCGCCAGCAGCTTGGCATCCGGGGGAAACACCATATATTTT. Looking up the rest from reference TRBV5-1 and TRBJ1-3 gives the full variable domain: KAGVTQTPRYLIKTRGQQVTLSCSPISGHRSVSWYQQTPGQGLQFLFEYFSETQRNKGNFPGRFSGRQFSNSRSEMNVSTLELGDSALYLCASSLASGGNTIYFGEGSWLTVV.

This clone was detected only once. The V call is TRBV6-1, the J call TRBJ2-1; maybe TRBD1 (5 bases). V gave up 3 bases and J gave up 4 bases, with 13 bases separating them. The germline gives CDR1 MNHNS, CDR2 SASEGT. The CDR3 has 15 amino acids. The CDR3 DNA sequence: TGTGCCAGCAGTGATACGGACACCGCTTACAATGAGCAGTTCTTC. This encodes CASSDTDTAYNEQFF.

This clone showed up just once. The chain combines TRBV10-2 with TRBJ2-1; D may be TRBD2 (5 bases). CDR3 length equals 15 residues. Germline CDR1 WSHSY, CDR2 SAAADI. Between the trimmed V and J ends, which lost 5 bases and 2 bases, there was a span of 13 bases. The CDR3 here is CASSIAGRAYNEQFF. The CDR3 nucleotides read TGCGCCAGCAGTATTGCGGGTAGGGCCTACAATGAGCAGTTCTTC.

The V gene is TRBV6-5, the J gene TRBJ1-1; D is uncertain. The CDR3 runs 15 residues. Germline V lookup: CDR1 MNHEY, CDR2 SVGAGI. With 2 bases removed from V and 5 bases from J, the gap between germline ends came to 15 bases. The CDR3 sequence is CASSYRTMAKTEAFF. The CDR3 nucleotides read TGTGCCAGCAGTTACCGGACTATGGCCAAAACTGAAGCTTTCTTT.

The rearrangement joins TRBV4-2 to TRBJ1-2; weak D call: TRBD1 (6 bases). Trimming pared 1 base from V and 2 bases from J, leaving 11 bases between. Germline CDR1 reads LGHNA; CDR2 reads YNFKEQ. The CDR3 consists of 15 residues. Here the CDR3 reads CASSQGLTGNYGYTF. The CDR3 region has the DNA TGTGCCAGCAGCCAAGGGTTAACAGGGAACTATGGCTACACCTTC.

This chain connects TRBV6-5 to TRBJ1-5; D is possibly TRBD1 (6 bases). V gave up 4 bases and J gave up 5 bases, with 9 bases separating them. Germline CDR1 MNHEY, CDR2 SVGAGI. The CDR3 has 13 amino acids. CDR3 loop: CASSSTGHQPQHF. The CDR3 nucleotides are TGTGCCAGCAGTTCCACAGGGCATCAGCCCCAGCATTTT.